This T cell receptor beta chain stems from a study of identical twins. Study-wide results and limits: Models predicted too little out-of-frame TCR alpha sharing in monozygotic twins.

In regard to this clonotype: Its antigen remains unidentified.

TCRdb ran MiXCR on the 5' RACE reads and lists one entry per CDR3 protein. The repertoire holds some 900,000 distinct CDR3 sequences, with over 9% as singletons. Trimming removed 1 base from V and 0 bases from J, with 14 bases in between. Germline assignment: CDR1 SNHLY and CDR2 FYNNEI. The CDR3 length is 17 residues. These data also featured in a second study, about yellow fever vaccine responses in identical twins.

Sequenced input: PBMCs. The TCR sequence derives from a young woman in good health. The chain couples TRBV2 to TRBJ2-3, with a weak D call TRBD2 (5 bases). The CDR3 nucleotides are TGTGCCAGCAGTGAAGGGAAAACCGGCGGGAGCACAGATACGCAGTATTTT. Residues: CASSEGKTGGSTDTQYF.